This T cell receptor beta chain was sequenced in a study of cytomegalovirus exposure and HLA in healthy donors. The study, taken as a whole, reports: TCR beta chain V- and J-gene trimming was linked, in a later analysis, to a missense variant in DCLRE1C.

Worth noting for this clone: Antigen unknown.

The PCR made use of 60 Vbeta and 13 Jbeta primers. Clones were sequenced by immunoSEQ multiplex PCR, and TCRdb holds only the in-frame ones, with some missing. The sample holds some 190,000 clones, approximately 80% seen once. The CDR3 totals 14 residues. The germline V gene has CDR1 SGDLS and CDR2 YYNGEE. V gave up 2 bases and J gave up 3 bases, with 6 bases separating them. The sample consisted of PBMCs. V and J are TRBV9 and TRBJ2-6, with D perhaps matching TRBD1 (6 bases). The source is a man in his late teens or twenties in good health and CMV-seronegative. The DNA of the CDR3 is TGTGCCAGCAGCGTGACAGGTGGGGCCAACGTCCTGACTTTC. Protein sequence: CASSVTGGANVLTF.